Presented here are 27 T cell receptor beta chains from one specimen sequenced in a study of cytotoxic CD8 clonotypes in ibrutinib-treated CLL (dated by TCRdb to the early 2020s). Library preparation was by the immunoSEQ multiplex PCR assay. This immuneACCESS table, as held by TCRdb, lists in-frame sequences with V and J called but not all clones. Of the missing ones, under half trace to an unresolved V gene in checked studies; the others have no known cause. For this sample the table gives some 350,000 clones, of which roughly two thirds were detected only once. The ten biggest clones cover about 5.9% of the sample. The starting material was PBMCs, obtained after 36 months of ibrutinib treatment. Receptor source: a human donor with chronic lymphocytic leukemia.

This chain connects TRBV28 to TRBJ1-4; D ambiguous. The CDR3 consists of 13 residues. Germline CDR1 is MDHEN and CDR2 is SYDVKM. V was clipped by 7 bases and J by 8 bases, with 14 bases between them. The CDR3 DNA sequence: TGTGCCAGCACCCTTCCGGGTAACGAAAAACTGTTTTTT. Translation gives CASTLPGNEKLFF.

The rearrangement uses TRBV7-9 and TRBJ2-7; 13 bases fit TRBD2. V lost 2 bases, J lost 2 bases, and 12 bases stayed unmatched. The CDR3 consists of 19 residues. Germline V gives CDR1 SEHNR, CDR2 FQNEAQ (reference sequence). CDR3 sequence (DNA): TGTGCCAGCAGCTTATTTGTACTAGCGGGAGGGCCCAAAACCTACGAGCAGTACTTC. Its translation is CASSLFVLAGGPKTYEQYF.

This chain connects TRBV28 to TRBJ2-7, with 8 nucleotides matching TRBD2. V lost 4 bases, J lost 4 bases, and 9 bases stayed unmatched. Germline assignment: CDR1 MDHEN and CDR2 SYDVKM. The CDR3 sequence is 15 residues long. The CDR3 nucleotides read TGTGCCAGCAGTTCGGCAAGCGGGAGCTGGTACGAGCAGTACTTC. Protein product: CASSSASGSWYEQYF.

The chain employs TRBV9 and TRBJ2-5; 12 bases fit TRBD2. The CDR3 is 15 residues long. With V trimmed by 3 bases and J by 4 bases, 4 bases remained unmatched. The germline CDR1 and CDR2 sequences are SGDLS and YYNGEE. CDR3 in amino acids: CASSAGLAGLETQYF. DNA for the CDR3: TGTGCCAGCAGCGCCGGACTAGCGGGGTTAGAGACCCAGTACTTC.

The J gene is TRBJ1-4, the V gene TRBV5-1; no clear D gene. The CDR3 spans 11 residues. Germline CDR1 reads SGHRS; CDR2 reads YFSETQ. Trimming removed 5 bases from V and 7 bases from J, with 6 bases in between. This CDR3 reads CASRRGEKLFF. Written as DNA, the CDR3 is TGCGCCAGCAGGCGGGGTGAAAAACTGTTTTTT. The full variable domain, in which reference TRBV5-1 and TRBJ1-4 provide the parts outside the CDR3, is KAGVTQTPRYLIKTRGQQVTLSCSPISGHRSVSWYQQTPGQGLQFLFEYFSETQRNKGNFPGRFSGRQFSNSRSEMNVSTLELGDSALYLCASRRGEKLFFGSGTQLSVL.

About this clone: This could be a read error, since a much larger clone is one nucleotide away. The CDR3 sequence: CASSLEDTQYF. The CDR3 DNA reads TGTGCCAGCAGCTTAGAAGATACGCAGTATTTT. The J gene is TRBJ2-3, the V gene TRBV7-6; D is unresolved. The V end lost 1 base, the J end lost 5 bases, and 1 base lay between the germline ends. Per germline, CDR1 SGHVS and CDR2 FNYEAQ. The length of the CDR3 is 11 residues.

The rearrangement joins TRBV27 to TRBJ1-5; no clear D. The germline V gene encodes CDR1 MNHEY and CDR2 SMNVEV (reference sequence). The V and J ends lost 5 bases and 5 bases respectively, with 10 bases between them. CDR3 size: 13 residues. The CDR3 DNA reads as TGTGCCAGCAGTATTGCCCTTTATCAGCCCCAGCATTTT. This codes for CASSIALYQPQHF.

The genes are TRBV11-2 and TRBJ2-7; unclear D gene. CDR3 length: 13 amino acids. Trimming shortened V by 3 bases and J by 2 bases, and 8 bases separated the two germline ends. Germline CDR1 SGHAT, CDR2 FQNNGV. The CDR3 is CASSLGRTYEQYF. The DNA of the CDR3 is TGTGCCAGCAGCTTGGGCAGGACCTACGAGCAGTACTTC.

This rearrangement joins TRBV11-2 to TRBJ2-7; 7 bases align to TRBD2. CDR1 is SGHAT, CDR2 FQNNGV, per germline. The CDR3 length is 15 residues. The trim removed 2 bases at V and 7 bases at J, leaving 11 bases unmatched. The CDR3 spells CASSLSSGGGYEQYF. CDR3 DNA: TGTGCCAGCAGCTTATCCAGCGGCGGGGGTTATGAGCAGTACTTC. Variable domain in full (rest from reference TRBV11-2 and TRBJ2-7): EAGVAQSPRYKIIEKRQSVAFWCNPISGHATLYWYQQILGQGPKLLIQFQNNGVVDDSQLPKDRFSAERLKGVDSTLKIQPAKLEDSAVYLCASSLSSGGGYEQYFGPGTRLTVT.

The CDR3 protein is CASSPEHPGLAGGYNEQFF. For the CDR3, the DNA is TGTGCCAGCAGCCCAGAACACCCGGGACTAGCAGGGGGGTACAATGAGCAGTTCTTC. The rearrangement uses TRBV7-9 and TRBJ2-1; 9 nucleotides match TRBD2. CDR1 is SEHNR, CDR2 FQNEAQ, per germline (reference sequence). This CDR3 has 19 amino acids. V was pared by 5 bases and J by 4 bases, with 18 bases of the junction left unmatched.

This clone appeared a few times. J is TRBJ2-7 and V is TRBV6-5; 7 positions agree with TRBD2. The CDR3 runs 15 residues. The V gene end was trimmed by 5 bases and the J gene end by 0 bases; junction bases not matched to a gene: 7. The germline CDR1 and CDR2 sequences are MNHEY and SVGAGI. CDR3 in amino acids: CASSHAGTNSYEQYF. The DNA of the CDR3 is TGTGCCAGCAGTCATGCCGGGACTAACTCCTACGAGCAGTACTTC.

The chain joins TRBV10-3 to TRBJ2-1, with TRBD2 identical over 13 bases. The CDR3 is made up of 17 amino acids. After removal of 4 bases from V and 1 base from J, the junction contained 4 bases not matched to a gene. CDR1 is ENHRY and CDR2 is SYGVKD in the germline V gene. Here the CDR3 reads CAISVRLAGGSYNEQFF. The CDR3 DNA follows: TGTGCCATCAGTGTGCGACTAGCGGGGGGTTCCTACAATGAGCAGTTCTTC.

The V and J genes are TRBV4-1 and TRBJ2-2, with 13 bases lining up with TRBD2. The CDR3 is 17 amino acids. Germline trimming cut 0 bases from V and 3 bases from J; bases unmatched to any gene: 1. Germline assignment: CDR1 MGHRA and CDR2 YSYEKL. CDR3 sequence: CASSQETSGRHTGELFF. As DNA, the CDR3 is TGCGCCAGCAGCCAAGAGACTAGCGGGAGGCACACCGGGGAGCTGTTTTTT.

The chain employs TRBV27 and TRBJ2-7; 7 bases match TRBD1. J gave up 3 bases and V 3 bases, and 5 bases lay outside the gene matches. The CDR3 extends over 14 amino acids. CDR1 and CDR2 from the germline V gene are MNHEY and SMNVEV (reference sequence). This CDR3 reads CASSFRDSLYEQYF. In DNA, the CDR3 is TGTGCCAGCAGTTTCCGGGACAGCCTCTACGAGCAGTACTTC.

Turning to this clone: This may be a read error, as it is one base from a much larger clone. The chain employs TRBV7-9 and TRBJ2-7; unclear D gene. The ends were cut back, 6 bases at V and 5 bases at J, with 8 bases in the middle. The V gene's germline CDR1 is SEHNR and CDR2 FQNEAQ (reference sequence). The CDR3 contains 11 residues. The CDR3 region is CASRGFDEQYF. CDR3 sequence (DNA): TGTGCCAGCAGGGGGTTCGACGAGCAGTACTTC.

The chain joins TRBV11-2 to TRBJ2-7; unclear D gene. Between the trimmed V and J ends, which lost 4 bases and 6 bases, there was a span of 13 bases. Germline V lookup: CDR1 SGHAT, CDR2 FQNNGV. The CDR3 consists of 13 residues. CDR3 protein: CASSSAPGPEQYF. The CDR3 DNA reads as TGTGCCAGCAGCTCTGCCCCCGGTCCCGAGCAGTACTTC.

V is TRBV19 and J is TRBJ2-7, with 11 bases fitting TRBD1. Trimming at V came to 5 bases and at J to 7 bases, leaving 13 bases not matched to a gene. There are 16 residues in the CDR3. Germline V gene lookup returns CDR1 LNHDA and CDR2 SQIVND (reference sequence). The CDR3 reads CASSPDPGQGAEEQYF. CDR3 in DNA: TGTGCCAGTAGTCCCGACCCCGGACAGGGGGCGGAGGAGCAGTACTTC.

CDR3 in amino acids: CASSLAAGSGNTIYF. The DNA for the CDR3 is TGTGCCAGCAGTTTAGCGGCGGGCTCTGGAAACACCATATATTTT. The chain has TRBV28 and TRBJ1-3; D is ambiguous. V was shortened by 2 bases and J by 0 bases, with 8 bases between the two germline ends. CDR1 and CDR2 (germline): MDHEN, SYDVKM. CDR3 length equals 15 residues.

The gene calls are TRBV5-4 and TRBJ2-7; D remains unclear. This CDR3 region has 13 residues. From germline, CDR1 is SGHNT and CDR2 YYREEE (reference sequence). V lost 0 bases to trimming and J lost 5 bases, with 9 bases between them. CDR3 DNA sequence: TGTGCCAGCAGCTTGGGCAGTTTGGACGAGCAGTACTTC. It encodes CASSLGSLDEQYF.

This clone occurred once. The chain joins TRBV5-6 to TRBJ2-3; D is unclear. Germline V lookup: CDR1 SGHDT, CDR2 YYEEEE. V lost 3 bases to trimming and J lost 0 bases, with 14 bases between them. This CDR3 is 16 amino acids long. The CDR3 protein is CASSYVGRPSTDTQYF. The DNA for the CDR3 is TGTGCCAGCAGCTACGTCGGCAGGCCTAGCACAGATACGCAGTATTTT.

The genes are TRBV2 and TRBJ1-6, with 7 bases identical to TRBD1. Germline trimming cut 8 bases from V and 7 bases from J; bases unmatched to any gene: 5. The CDR3 is 13 residues long. The germline V gene has CDR1 SNHLY and CDR2 FYNNEI. The CDR3 region is CASREQGNSPLHF. The CDR3 bases are TGTGCCAGCCGGGAACAGGGGAATTCACCCCTCCACTTT.

V and J are TRBV28 and TRBJ2-7; D tentatively fits TRBD1 or TRBD2 (5 bases each). Germline lookup yields CDR1 MDHEN and CDR2 SYDVKM. The CDR3 sequence is 16 residues long. V lost 5 bases and J lost 3, with 20 bases in between. DNA for the CDR3: TGTGCCAGCAGTCCACCCATCCGGGGCACGTTCTACGAGCAGTACTTC. Encoded protein: CASSPPIRGTFYEQYF.

The chain recombines TRBV28 with TRBJ2-1, with D possibly TRBD1 on 6 matching bases. Trimming cost V 6 bases and J 6 bases, with 18 bases left between them. Germline CDR1 reads MDHEN; CDR2 reads SYDVKM. CDR3 size: 15 residues. The DNA of the CDR3 is TGTGCCAGCAGCAGTTTTCAATGGGGGCGCAATGAGCAGTTCTTC. The encoded protein is CASSSFQWGRNEQFF.

This rearrangement joins TRBV4-1 to TRBJ2-5; D is ambiguous. V lost 1 base and J lost 1, with 10 bases in between. The CDR3 loop spans 15 amino acids. Germline V gene sequence: CDR1 MGHRA, CDR2 YSYEKL. The CDR3 nucleotides read TGCGCCAGCAGCCAAGTGGTGGGTTCCCAAGAGACCCAGTACTTC. This translates into CASSQVVGSQETQYF.

This chain links TRBV6-5 with TRBJ2-7; D tentatively fits TRBD1 or TRBD2 (5 bases each). V lost 0 bases to trimming and J lost 4 bases, with 13 bases between them. Germline loops: CDR1 MNHEY, CDR2 SVGAGI. The CDR3 is 15 residues long. CDR3 sequence: CASSYSGRTDYEQYF. As DNA, the CDR3 is TGTGCCAGCAGTTACTCGGGACGGACGGATTACGAGCAGTACTTC.

The chain links TRBV6-1 to TRBJ2-1; 8 bases are shared with TRBD1. From germline, CDR1 is MNHNS and CDR2 SASEGT. V trimming: 2 bases; J trimming: 2 bases; junction bases outside the gene matches: 2. The CDR3 covers 15 residues. The CDR3 region has the DNA TGTGCCAGCAGTGAACCACAGGGGGCCTACAATGAGCAGTTCTTC. Translating gives CASSEPQGAYNEQFF.

This chain joins TRBV15 and TRBJ1-2; no firm D call. V lost 6 bases, J lost 6 bases, and 11 bases lay in between. This CDR3 comprises 12 residues. Looked up from germline, CDR1 is LNHNV and CDR2 is YYDKDF (reference sequence). The CDR3, as DNA: TGTGCCACCAGTCAAACGGGCGATGGCTACACCTTC. Its translation is CATSQTGDGYTF.